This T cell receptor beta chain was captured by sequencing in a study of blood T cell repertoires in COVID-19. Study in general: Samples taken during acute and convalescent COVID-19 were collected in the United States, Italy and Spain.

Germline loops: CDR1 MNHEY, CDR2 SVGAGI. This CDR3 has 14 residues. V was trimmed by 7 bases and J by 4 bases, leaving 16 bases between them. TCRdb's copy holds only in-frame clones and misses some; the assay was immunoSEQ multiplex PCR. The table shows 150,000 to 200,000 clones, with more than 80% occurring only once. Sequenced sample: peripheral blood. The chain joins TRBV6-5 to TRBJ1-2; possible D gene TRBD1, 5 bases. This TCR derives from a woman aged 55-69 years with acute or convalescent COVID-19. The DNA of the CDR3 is TGTGCCAGCATCTTAGCGGGGGTAGGCTATGGCTACACCTTC. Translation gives CASILAGVGYGYTF.